What follows are 7 T cell receptor beta chains derived from one specimen sequenced in a study of early T cells in non-severe SARS-CoV-2 infection (dated by TCRdb to the early 2020s). Receptors were amplified or captured by 5' RACE. The data were produced on a NextSeq 500. The public reads were quality trimmed at Q25 with fastp and then assembled into clones with MiXCR by TCRdb, keeping productive beta chains. Entries that share a CDR3 protein sequence are merged under the most common genes and DNA. In this sample the table shows 30,000 to 40,000 distinct CDR3 sequences, 7.1% of which occur a single time. The ten largest clones add up to around 13% of the sample. The sequencing here drew on whole blood, taken at baseline. The receptors come from an adult who was a healthcare worker with PCR-confirmed SARS-CoV-2 infection or an uninfected control (not recorded which).

A few counts support this clonotype. The chain joins TRBV28 to TRBJ2-1; D unclear. The V gene's germline CDR1 is MDHEN and CDR2 SYDVKM. This CDR3 is 16 amino acids long. Trimming pared 2 bases from V and 9 bases from J, leaving 20 bases between. The CDR3, as DNA: TGTGCCAGCAGTTTAGCGGAATCGGTGGGGAAGGGTGAGCAGTTCTTC. Translated: CASSLAESVGKGEQFF.

This clonotype has only one observation. The chain employs TRBV5-6 and TRBJ1-3, with a weak D call TRBD1 (5 bases). The CDR3 contains 15 residues. Germline values: CDR1 SGHDT, CDR2 YYEEEE. Between the trimmed V and J ends, which lost 3 bases and 1 base, there was a span of 11 bases. CDR3 coding DNA: TGTGCCAGCAGCTGGGACCCTCCTTCTGGAAACACCATATATTTT. It specifies CASSWDPPSGNTIYF.

V and J are TRBV7-9 and TRBJ2-7, with TRBD1 matching 10 bases. This CDR3 contains 17 residues. CDR1 is SEHNR, CDR2 FQNEAQ, per germline (reference sequence). With V trimmed by 7 bases and J by 3 bases, 15 bases remained unmatched. CDR3 loop: CASNPSPPRTGGYEQYF. Here the CDR3 DNA reads TGTGCCAGCAACCCATCTCCACCGAGGACAGGGGGCTACGAGCAGTACTTC. The full variable domain, rest sourced from reference TRBV7-9 and TRBJ2-7, is DTGVSQNPRHKITKRGQNVTFRCDPISEHNRLYWYRQTLGQGPEFLTYFQNEAQLEKSRLLSDRFSAERPKGSFSTLEIQRTEQGDSAMYLCASNPSPPRTGGYEQYFGPGTRLTVT.

This clonotype was recorded many times. The chain links TRBV29-1 to TRBJ2-1; TRBD2 matches at 14 bases. V gave up 3 bases and J gave up 7 bases; unmatched junction bases: 8. The CDR3 runs 16 residues. CDR1 is SQVTM, CDR2 ANQGSEA, per germline. CDR3 in DNA: TGCAGCGTTGATGCGGGACTAGCGGGAGTAACGAATGAGCAGTTCTTC. Translated: CSVDAGLAGVTNEQFF.

This clonotype turned up a few times. The chain links TRBV29-1 to TRBJ2-3; D ambiguous. Germline V gene data show CDR1 as SQVTM and CDR2 as ANQGSEA. The CDR3 has 12 residues. V was pared by 8 bases and J by 0 bases, with 9 bases between. The CDR3 here is CSITESTDTQYF. CDR3 DNA: TGCAGCATAACGGAGAGCACAGATACGCAGTATTTT.

In its sample, this clonotype was seen a few times. V and J are TRBV29-1 and TRBJ2-2; D is uncertain. The CDR3 length is 12 residues. The V gene lost 0 bases and the J gene lost 7 bases, with 6 bases spanning the gap. The V gene's germline CDR1 is SQVTM and CDR2 ANQGSEA. The CDR3 DNA reads as TGCAGCGTTGAAGAGTTGAGCGGGGAGCTGTTTTTT. This gives the protein CSVEELSGELFF.

V gene TRBV3-1 combines with J gene TRBJ1-1; the D is unclear. Germline lookup yields CDR1 LGHDT and CDR2 YNNKEL (reference sequence). The CDR3 is made up of 15 amino acids. V was clipped by 1 base and J by 1 base, with 10 bases between them. Written as DNA, the CDR3 is TGTGCCAGCAGCCAAGTCTCCGTGGGGAACACTGAAGCTTTCTTT. Encoded protein: CASSQVSVGNTEAFF. The full variable domain, in which reference TRBV3-1 and TRBJ1-1 provide the parts outside the CDR3, is DTAVSQTPKYLVTQMGNDKSIKCEQNLGHDTMYWYKQDSKKFLKIMFSYNNKELIINETVPNRFSPKSPDKAHLNLHINSLELGDSAVYFCASSQVSVGNTEAFFGQGTRLTVV.